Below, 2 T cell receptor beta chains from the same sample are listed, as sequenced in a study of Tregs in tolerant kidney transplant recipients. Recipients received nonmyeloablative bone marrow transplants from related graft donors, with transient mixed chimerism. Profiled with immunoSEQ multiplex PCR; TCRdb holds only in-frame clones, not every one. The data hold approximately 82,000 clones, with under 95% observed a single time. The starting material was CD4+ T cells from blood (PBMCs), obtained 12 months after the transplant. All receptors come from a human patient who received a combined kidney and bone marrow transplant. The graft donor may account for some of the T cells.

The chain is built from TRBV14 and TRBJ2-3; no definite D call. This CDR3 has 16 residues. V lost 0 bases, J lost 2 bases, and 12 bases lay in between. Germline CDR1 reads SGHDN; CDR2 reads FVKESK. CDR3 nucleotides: TGTGCCAGCAGCCAAGACAGGAACTCAATCACAGATACGCAGTATTTT. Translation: CASSQDRNSITDTQYF. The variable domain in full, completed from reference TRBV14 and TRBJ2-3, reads EAGVTQFPSHSVIEKGQTVTLRCDPISGHDNLYWYRRVMGKEIKFLLHFVKESKQDESGMPNNRFLAERTGGTYSTLKVQPAELEDSGVYFCASSQDRNSITDTQYFGPGTRLTVL.

CDR3 loop: CASSMRSGQAKNIQYF. The CDR3 DNA reads TGTGCCAGCAGCATGAGGAGCGGGCAAGCCAAAAACATTCAGTACTTC. The V gene is TRBV6-6, the J gene TRBJ2-4, with D perhaps matching TRBD2 (6 bases). Germline V gives CDR1 MNHNY, CDR2 SVGAGI (reference sequence). The CDR3 is made up of 16 amino acids. The V end lost 6 bases, the J end lost 0 bases, and 15 bases lay between the germline ends.